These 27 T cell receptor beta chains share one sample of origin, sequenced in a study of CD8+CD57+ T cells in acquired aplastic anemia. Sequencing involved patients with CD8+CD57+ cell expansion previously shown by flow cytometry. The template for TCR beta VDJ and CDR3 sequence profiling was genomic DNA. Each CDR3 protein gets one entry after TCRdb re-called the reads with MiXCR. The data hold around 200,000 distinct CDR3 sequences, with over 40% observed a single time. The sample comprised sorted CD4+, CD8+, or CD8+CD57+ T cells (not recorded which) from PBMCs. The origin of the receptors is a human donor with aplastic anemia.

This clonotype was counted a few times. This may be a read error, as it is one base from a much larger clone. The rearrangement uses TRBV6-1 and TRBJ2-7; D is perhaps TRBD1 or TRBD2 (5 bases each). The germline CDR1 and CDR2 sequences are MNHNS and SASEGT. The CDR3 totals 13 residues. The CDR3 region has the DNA TGTGCCAGCAGAGAGAGGGGTCCCTACGAGCAGCACTTC. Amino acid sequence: CASRERGPYEQHF.

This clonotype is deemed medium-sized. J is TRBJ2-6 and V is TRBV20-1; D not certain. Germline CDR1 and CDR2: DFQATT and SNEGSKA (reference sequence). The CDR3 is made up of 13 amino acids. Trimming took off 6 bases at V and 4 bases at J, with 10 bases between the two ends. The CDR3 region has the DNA TGCAGTGCCCCAGACGACGGGGCCAACGTCCTGACTTTC. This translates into CSAPDDGANVLTF.

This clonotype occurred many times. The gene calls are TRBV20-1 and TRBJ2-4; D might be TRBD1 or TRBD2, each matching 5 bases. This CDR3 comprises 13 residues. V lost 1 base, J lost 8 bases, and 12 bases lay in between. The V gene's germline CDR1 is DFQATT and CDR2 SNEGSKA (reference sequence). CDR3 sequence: CSARVSQGDIQYF. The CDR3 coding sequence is TGCAGTGCTAGAGTCTCCCAGGGAGACATTCAGTACTTC.

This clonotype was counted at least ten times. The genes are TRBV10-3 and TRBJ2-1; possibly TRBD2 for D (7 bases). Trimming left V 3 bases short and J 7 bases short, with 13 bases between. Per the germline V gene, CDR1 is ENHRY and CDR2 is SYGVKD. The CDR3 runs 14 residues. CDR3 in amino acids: CAISDGGGRNEQFF. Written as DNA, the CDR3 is TGTGCCATCAGTGACGGCGGGGGCAGGAATGAGCAGTTCTTC.

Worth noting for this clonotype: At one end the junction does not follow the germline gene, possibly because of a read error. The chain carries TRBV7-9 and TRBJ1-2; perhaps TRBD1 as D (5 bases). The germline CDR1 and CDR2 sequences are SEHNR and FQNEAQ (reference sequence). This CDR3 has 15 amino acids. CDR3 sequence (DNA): TGTGCCAGCGGCTTAGAGGGGACCGCTAACTATGGCTACACCTTC. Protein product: CASGLEGTANYGYTF.

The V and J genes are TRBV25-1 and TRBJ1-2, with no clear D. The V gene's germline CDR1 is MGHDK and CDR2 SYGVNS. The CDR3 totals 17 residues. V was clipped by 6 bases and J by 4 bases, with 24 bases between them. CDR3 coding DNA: TGTGCCAGCAGCCCCCCTCCCGAGGGAGAAGAACCCTATGGCTACACCTTC. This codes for CASSPPPEGEEPYGYTF.

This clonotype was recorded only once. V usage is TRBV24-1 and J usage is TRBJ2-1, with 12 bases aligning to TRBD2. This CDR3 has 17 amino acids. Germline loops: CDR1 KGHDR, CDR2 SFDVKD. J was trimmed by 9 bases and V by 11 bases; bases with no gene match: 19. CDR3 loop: CASSVRGLAGKVGEQFF. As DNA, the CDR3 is TGTGCCAGCTCAGTCCGCGGACTAGCGGGGAAGGTCGGTGAGCAGTTCTTC.

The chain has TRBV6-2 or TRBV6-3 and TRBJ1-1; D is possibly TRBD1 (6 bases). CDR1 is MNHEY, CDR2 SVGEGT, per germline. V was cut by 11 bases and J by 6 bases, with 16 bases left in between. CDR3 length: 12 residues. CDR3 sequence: CASYREPAEAFF. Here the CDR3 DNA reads TGTGCCTCGTACAGGGAACCCGCTGAAGCTTTCTTT.

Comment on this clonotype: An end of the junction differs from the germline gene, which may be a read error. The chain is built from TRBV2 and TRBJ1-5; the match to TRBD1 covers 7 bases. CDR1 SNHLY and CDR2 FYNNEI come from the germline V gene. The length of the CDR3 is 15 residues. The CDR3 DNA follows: TGTGTCAGCAGGGGACAGACAGGAAGGAATCAGCCCCAGCATTTC. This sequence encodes CVSRGQTGRNQPQHF.

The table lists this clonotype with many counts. CDR3: CASSSPSAGQQTYEQYF. In DNA form, the CDR3 reads TGTGCCAGCAGCTCACCTTCTGCGGGACAGCAAACCTACGAGCAGTACTTC. The J gene is TRBJ2-7, the V gene TRBV7-9; TRBD1 is a possible D gene (7 bases). Germline V CDR1 and CDR2: SEHNR, FQNEAQ (reference sequence). The CDR3 has 17 residues. Trimming took 4 bases from V and 2 from J, leaving 21 bases between them.

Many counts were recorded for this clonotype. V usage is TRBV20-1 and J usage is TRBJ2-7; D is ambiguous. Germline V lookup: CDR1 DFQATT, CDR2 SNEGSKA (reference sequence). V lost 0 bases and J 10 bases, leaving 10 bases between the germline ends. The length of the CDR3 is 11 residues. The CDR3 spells CSARDQPFQYF. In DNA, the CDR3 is TGCAGTGCTAGAGATCAACCTTTTCAGTACTTC.

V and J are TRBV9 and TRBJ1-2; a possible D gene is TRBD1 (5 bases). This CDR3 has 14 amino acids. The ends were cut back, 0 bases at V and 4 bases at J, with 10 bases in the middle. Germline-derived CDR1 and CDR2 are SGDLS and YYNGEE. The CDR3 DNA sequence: TGTGCCAGCAGCGTAGATCAGGGACCCTATGGCTACACCTTC. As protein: CASSVDQGPYGYTF.

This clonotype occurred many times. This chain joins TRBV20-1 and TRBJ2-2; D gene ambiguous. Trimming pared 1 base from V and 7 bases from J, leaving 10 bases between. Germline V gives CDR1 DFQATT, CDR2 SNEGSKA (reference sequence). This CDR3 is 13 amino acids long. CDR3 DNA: TGCAGTGCTAGAGTAATGGGGAACGGGGAGCTGTTTTTT. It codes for CSARVMGNGELFF.

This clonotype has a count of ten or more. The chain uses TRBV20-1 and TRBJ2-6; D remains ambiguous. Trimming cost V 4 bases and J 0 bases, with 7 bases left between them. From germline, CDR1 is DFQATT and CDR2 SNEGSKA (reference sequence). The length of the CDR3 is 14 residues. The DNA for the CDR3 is TGCAGTGCTACAGGAGACTCTGGGGCCAACGTCCTGACTTTC. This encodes CSATGDSGANVLTF.

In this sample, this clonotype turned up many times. CDR3: CASSLFPPQKYF. In nucleotides, the CDR3 is TGTGCCAGCAGTCTTTTCCCTCCCCAAAAGTACTTC. This chain connects TRBV12-3 or TRBV12-4 to TRBJ2-7; D remains ambiguous. The CDR3 sequence is 12 residues long. V lost 5 bases to trimming and J lost 11 bases, with 16 bases between them.

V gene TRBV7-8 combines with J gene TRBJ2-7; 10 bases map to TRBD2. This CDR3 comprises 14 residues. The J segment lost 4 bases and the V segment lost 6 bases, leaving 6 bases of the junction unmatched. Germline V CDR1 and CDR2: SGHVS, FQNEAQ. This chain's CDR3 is CASRFTSGDYEQYF. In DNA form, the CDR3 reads TGTGCCAGCAGATTTACTAGCGGGGATTACGAGCAGTACTTC.

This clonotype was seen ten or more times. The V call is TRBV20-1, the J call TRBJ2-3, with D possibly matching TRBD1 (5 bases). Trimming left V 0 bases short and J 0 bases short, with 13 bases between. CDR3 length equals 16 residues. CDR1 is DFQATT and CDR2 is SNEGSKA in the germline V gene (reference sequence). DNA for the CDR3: TGCAGTGCTAGAGATCCCCAGGGCCCTAGCACAGATACGCAGTATTTT. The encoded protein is CSARDPQGPSTDTQYF.

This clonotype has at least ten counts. The chain's CDR3 is CASLTEYGNTIYF. The CDR3 DNA reads as TGTGCCAGCTTGACAGAGTATGGAAACACCATATATTTT. The rearrangement uses TRBV7-2 and TRBJ1-3; D possibly corresponds to TRBD1 (5 bases). The CDR3 sequence is 13 residues long. Per the germline V gene, CDR1 is SGHTA and CDR2 is FQGNSA. With 8 bases removed from V and 3 bases from J, the gap between germline ends came to 11 bases.

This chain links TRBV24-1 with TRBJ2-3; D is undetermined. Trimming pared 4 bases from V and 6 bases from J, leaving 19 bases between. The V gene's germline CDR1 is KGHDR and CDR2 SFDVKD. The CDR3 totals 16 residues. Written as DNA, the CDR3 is TGTGCCACCAGTGACCGCCTTAACGGAGACACGGATACGCAGTATTTT. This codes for CATSDRLNGDTDTQYF.

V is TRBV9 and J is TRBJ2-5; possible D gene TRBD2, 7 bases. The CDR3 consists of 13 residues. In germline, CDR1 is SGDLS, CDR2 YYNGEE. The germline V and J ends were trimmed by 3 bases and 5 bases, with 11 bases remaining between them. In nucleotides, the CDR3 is TGTGCCAGCAGCGGGGGGGGCGAGGAGACCCAGTACTTC. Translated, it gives CASSGGGEETQYF.

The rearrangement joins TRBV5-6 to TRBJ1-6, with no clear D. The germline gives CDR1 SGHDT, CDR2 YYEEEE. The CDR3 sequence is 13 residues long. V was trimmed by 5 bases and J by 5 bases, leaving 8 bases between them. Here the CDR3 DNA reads TGTGCCAGCAGTGTAGGGAATAATTCACCCCTCCACTTT. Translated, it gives CASSVGNNSPLHF.

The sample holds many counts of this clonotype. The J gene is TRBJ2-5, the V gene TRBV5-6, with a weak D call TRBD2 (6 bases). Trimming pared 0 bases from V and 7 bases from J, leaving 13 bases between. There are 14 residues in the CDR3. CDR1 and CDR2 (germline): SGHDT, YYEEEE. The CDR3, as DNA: TGTGCCAGCAGCTTGGTCGGCGGGATAGGGACCCAGTACTTC. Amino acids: CASSLVGGIGTQYF.

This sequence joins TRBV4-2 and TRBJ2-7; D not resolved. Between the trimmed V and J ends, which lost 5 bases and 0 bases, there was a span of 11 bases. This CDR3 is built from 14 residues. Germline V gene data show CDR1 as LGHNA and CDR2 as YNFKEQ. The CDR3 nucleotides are TGTGCCAGCAGCGACCGGACGGTCTCCTACGAGCAGTACTTC. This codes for CASSDRTVSYEQYF.

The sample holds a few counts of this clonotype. DNA of the CDR3: TGTGCCAGCAGCTTGGGTTCCGGGACAGGGAGGTCACCCCTCCACTTT. Translating it yields CASSLGSGTGRSPLHF. The rearrangement uses TRBV11-1 and TRBJ1-6; 9 bases map to TRBD1. Germline CDR1 is SGHAT and CDR2 is FQDESV (reference sequence). The CDR3 extends over 16 amino acids. The junction had 10 bases not matched to a gene; V was cut back by 3 bases and J by 10 bases.

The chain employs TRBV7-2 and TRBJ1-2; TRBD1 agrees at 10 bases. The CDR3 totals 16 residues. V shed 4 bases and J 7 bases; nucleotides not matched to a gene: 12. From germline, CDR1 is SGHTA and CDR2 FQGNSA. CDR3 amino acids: CASSSAPTGTGVGYTF. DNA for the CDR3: TGTGCCAGCAGCTCCGCGCCAACCGGGACAGGGGTTGGCTACACCTTC.

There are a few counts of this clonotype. This CDR3 reads CASRRGQGTSPLHF. The CDR3, as DNA: TGTGCCAGCCGCAGGGGACAGGGGACTTCACCCCTCCACTTT. V is TRBV2 and J is TRBJ1-6, with TRBD1 matching over 10 bases. CDR1 SNHLY and CDR2 FYNNEI come from the germline V gene. With V trimmed by 8 bases and J by 9 bases, 7 bases remained unmatched. This CDR3 comprises 14 residues.

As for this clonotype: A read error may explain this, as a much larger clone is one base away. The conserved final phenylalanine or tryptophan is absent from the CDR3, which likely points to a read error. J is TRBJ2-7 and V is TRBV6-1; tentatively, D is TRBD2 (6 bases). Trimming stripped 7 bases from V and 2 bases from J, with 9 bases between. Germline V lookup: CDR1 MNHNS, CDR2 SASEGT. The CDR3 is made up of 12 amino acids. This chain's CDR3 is CASTGTPYEQYS. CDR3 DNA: TGTGCCAGCACAGGGACTCCCTACGAGCAGTACTCC.